This record concerns one T cell receptor beta chain sequence. The data were taken from a study of technical replicates of blood from a few donors. Generated by immunoSEQ multiplex PCR, the TCRdb table keeps only in-frame clones and is missing some. The data contain approximately 44,000 clones, around 96% of them seen just once; the ten biggest clones take up around 0.38%. The CDR3 covers 19 residues. V lost 0 bases to trimming and J lost 2 bases; unmatched junction nucleotides: 14. In germline, CDR1 is SGHDN, CDR2 FVKESK. The V call is TRBV14, the J call TRBJ1-2; 8 positions match TRBD1. The receptor's source is a human donor in good health. The sequenced sample was T cells isolated from PBMCs. The CDR3 region has the DNA TGTGCCAGCAGCCAAGAAGGTTTTATCGGACAGGGAAAAAACTATGGCTACACCTTC. Protein: CASSQEGFIGQGKNYGYTF.